This is a list of T cell receptor beta chains from one sample in a study of control samples from healthy donors and cancer patients. Sequenced by immunoSEQ multiplex PCR; TCRdb stores in-frame clones only, minus some. The sample holds 150,000 to 200,000 clones. The specimen was blood. These receptors all come from a woman under 40 in good health. Each CDR3 is given with its conserved first and last residue. Each record gives: J gene, V gene, CDR3 protein.

TRBJ1-2	TRBV30	CAWSDWTYGYTF
TRBJ1-6	TRBV28	CASSLQGWNSPLHF
TRBJ2-1	TRBV7-2	CASRRGTANEQFF
TRBJ1-2	TRBV12-3/TRBV12-4	CASSSILAYGYTF
TRBJ1-2	TRBV5-4	CASSGDRSGYGYTF
TRBJ2-7	TRBV10-2	CASKGAPAVHEQYF
TRBJ2-7	TRBV19	CASSIKLGSSYEQYF
TRBJ1-5	TRBV30	CAWNRGSNQPQHF
TRBJ1-3	TRBV24-1	CATSLAGAGNTIYF
TRBJ2-2	TRBV24-1	CATTGSTGELFF
TRBJ1-2	TRBV4-1	CASSQDPGQGSRGIYGYTF
TRBJ1-5	TRBV30	CAWSAGEGNQPQHF
TRBJ1-5	TRBV19	CASSIRTANQPQHF
TRBJ2-7	TRBV5-1	CASSLAGGATYEQYF
TRBJ2-3	TRBV5-1	CASSLALAGGPGTQYF
TRBJ1-5	TRBV28	CASSFSDGSNQPQHF
TRBJ2-1	TRBV7-9	CASSLGLGDEQFF